This TCR beta chain was sequenced during a study of blood T cell repertoires in COVID-19. Study-wide context: COVID-19 samples, acute and convalescent, were from the United States, Italy and Spain. Sample material is recorded as cDNA or gDNA derived from T cells, B-cell-depleted T cells, or PBMCs.

Deletions cut 1 base from V and 6 bases from J, with 11 bases between. The CDR3 consists of 14 residues. Germline CDR1 reads SGHTA; CDR2 reads FQGNSA. Original processing methods: Counts of nucleated cells, estimated from reference gene primer amplification, were obtained. Assay: immunoSEQ multiplex PCR; the TCRdb copy retains only in-frame clones and omits some. V, J and clone size were drawn from that table, and D and trimming were deduced from the DNA. The sample holds 130,000 to 150,000 clones; 85% to 90% are singletons and the top ten take around 15%. Followed longitudinally, the Seattle patients had been enrolled during active infection.

Input material: peripheral blood. J is TRBJ2-3 and V is TRBV7-2; perhaps TRBD2 as D (5 bases). The sequence derives from a man in his late teens or twenties with COVID-19, enrolled during active disease. This CDR3 is CASSLGQTGDTQYF. The CDR3 nucleotides are TGTGCCAGCAGCTTAGGTCAGACGGGGGATACGCAGTATTTT.